Below, 20 T cell receptor delta chains from the same sample are listed, as sequenced in a study of γδ T cells in repeated Plasmodium falciparum infection. Vgamma9/Vdelta2+ and Vdelta2-negative gammadelta T cells were flow-sorted from PBMC for bulk sequencing. TCRdb re-called the multiplex PCR reads using CATT. The table includes 75,000 to 95,000 delta-chain clones, more than 0.85% detected once. The specimen was gamma-delta T cells from blood. The source of these receptors is a pool of human donors (malaria-infected and uninfected, not separated).

This clone was observed a handful of times. The mismatch at residue 21 between this DNA's translation and the TCRdb protein of a much larger clone likely reflects a read error; the protein shown is translated from the DNA. The V gene is listed as TRDV2; no J gene was called; no check of the table's D call, TRDD3, against the DNA was made. Looked up from germline, CDR1 is GEAIGNYY and CDR2 is EKD. There are 22 residues in the CDR3. CDR3 nucleotide sequence: TGTGCCTGTGACACCGTCCCCTCCTTCTCACGGTTTGCTGTGAGGGACACCGATAAACTCACCTTT. This codes for CACDTVPSFSRFAVRDTDKLTF.

This clone was observed a handful of times. A much more abundant neighbour one base away suggests this may be a read error. The chain combines TRDV1 with TRDJ1; 8 positions match TRDD3. The J gene, absent from TCRdb, was called here by matching the DNA to germline. This CDR3 contains 23 residues. Germline loops: CDR1 TSWWSYY, CDR2 QGS. V shed 1 base, J shed 0 bases, and the junction held 25 bases outside the gene matches. CDR3 coding DNA: TGTGCTCTTGGGGAACCATCCACAGGCCTCCCCCTACTGGGGGGCCTTTACACCGATAAACTCATCTTT. This sequence encodes CALGEPSTGLPLLGGLYTDKLIF.

Concerning this clone itself: The translation of this DNA and the TCRdb protein of a much larger clone differ at residue 6, probably owing to a read error; the protein shown here is translated from the DNA. The chain carries TRDV2 and TRDJ1; no reliable D call. TCRdb is silent on the J gene; assignment here came from matching the DNA to germline. Germline-derived CDR1 and CDR2 are GEAIGNYY and EKD. V was trimmed by 0 bases and J by 1 base, leaving 11 bases between them. The CDR3 length is 15 residues. Here the CDR3 reads CACDTGGALTDKLIF. The DNA of the CDR3 is TGTGCCTGTGACACCGGCGGAGCGCTCACCGATAAACTCATCTTT.

At least ten counts were recorded for this clone. The TCRdb protein comes from a much larger clone and disagrees with this DNA's translation at residue 16, likely due to a read error; the protein given here is derived from the DNA. The chain employs TRDV2 and TRDJ1, with TRDD3 identical over 10 bases. This CDR3 contains 17 residues. The germline gives CDR1 GEAIGNYY, CDR2 EKD. This CDR3 reads CACDTVGGYADPDKLTF. Here the CDR3 DNA reads TGTGCCTGTGACACCGTAGGGGGATACGCGGATCCCGATAAACTCACCTTT.

This clone is classed as medium-sized (0.01 to 0.1%). The chain is built from TRDV2 and TRDJ1, with 8 bases that match TRDD3. The germline V gene has CDR1 GEAIGNYY and CDR2 EKD. With V trimmed by 3 bases and J by 2 bases, 7 bases remained unmatched. The CDR3 spans 15 residues. CDR3 nucleotide sequence: TGTGCCTGTGACCTGGGGTACTGGGGGACCGATAAACTCATCTTT. Protein sequence: CACDLGYWGTDKLIF.

A remark on this clone: Within the sample, other DNA sequences also encode this same CDR3. The chain couples TRDV2 to TRDJ1, with 12 bases aligning to TRDD3. Here the J gene was assigned by germline matching of the DNA, as TCRdb has none. The CDR3 is made up of 25 amino acids. Per the germline V gene, CDR1 is GEAIGNYY and CDR2 is EKD. The trim removed 2 bases at V and 0 bases at J, leaving 30 bases unmatched. For the CDR3, the DNA is TGTGCCTGTGACAAACTCCCAAGCGGGACAAAACTGGGGGATACTCAACCCCCTTACACCGATAAACTCATCTTT. Amino acids: CACDKLPSGTKLGDTQPPYTDKLIF.

A remark on this clone: The amino acid sequence in TCRdb belongs to a much larger clone and departs from this DNA's translation at residue 14, likely a sequencing read error; the sequence shown is translated from the DNA. The chain couples TRDV1 to TRDJ1; 9 nucleotides align to TRDD2. This CDR3 contains 23 residues. V lost 1 base and J lost 0; bases outside the gene matches: 24. Germline V gives CDR1 TSWWSYY, CDR2 QGS. CDR3 protein: CALGEHCCRPSYSCGGYTDKLIF. The CDR3 DNA follows: TGTGCTCTTGGGGAACATTGTTGTAGGCCTTCCTACTCCTGCGGGGGATACACCGATAAACTCATCTTT.

As for this clone: TCRdb has a much larger clone's protein, which differs at residue 16 from the translation of this DNA, likely because of a read error; what is shown is the protein translated from the DNA. This chain connects TRDV1 to TRDJ1; 13 bases agree with TRDD3. The J gene comes from matching the DNA to germline here; TCRdb lacks it. The germline V gene has CDR1 TSWWSYY and CDR2 QGS. There are 24 residues in the CDR3. Trimming at V came to 1 base and at J to 0 bases, leaving 23 bases not matched to a gene. The CDR3 coding sequence is TGTGCTCTTGGGGAACGACCTACCTCGCTAACTGGGGGATACGCTACCGGGTACACCGATAAACTCATCTTT. This translates into CALGERPTSLTGGYATGYTDKLIF.

This clone was detected many times. The CDR3 here is CACDTLEGDTRGTDKLIF. The CDR3, as DNA: TGTGCCTGTGACACCCTTGAGGGGGATACGCGTGGGACCGATAAACTCATCTTT. This rearrangement joins TRDV2 to TRDJ1; 10 positions match TRDD3. The V segment lost 0 bases and the J segment 2 bases; nucleotides outside the gene matches: 11. CDR3 length: 18 amino acids. The germline V gene encodes CDR1 GEAIGNYY and CDR2 EKD.

A note on this clone: A far bigger clonotype differs at one base, so this is likely a read error. Additional DNA sequences in this sample encode the identical CDR3. The V gene is listed as TRDV1; no J gene was called; TRDD3, the table's D call, was not compared with the DNA. Germline values: CDR1 TSWWSYY, CDR2 QGS. The length of the CDR3 is 20 residues. Written as DNA, the CDR3 is TGTGCTCTTGGGGACGGCTCCTTCCAAGCCTACTGGCTCTACACCGATAAACTCATCTTC. Protein: CALGDGSFQAYWLYTDKLIF.

With respect to this clone: TCRdb shows a much larger clone's protein in place of this DNA's translation, and the two differ at residue 12, likely through a read error; the protein shown is translated from the DNA. This rearrangement joins TRDV2 to TRDJ1, with a possible D match to TRDD3 (6 bases). The J gene is not listed in TCRdb, so it was assigned here from a DNA match to germline. The V and J ends lost 0 bases and 8 bases respectively, with 27 bases between them. Per germline, CDR1 GEAIGNYY and CDR2 EKD. The CDR3 is 18 residues long. As DNA, the CDR3 is TGTGCCTGTGACACCGCGAGATTGTGGGGGCACAGTGTCAAAAAACTCATCTTT. The encoded protein is CACDTARLWGHSVKKLIF.

A note on this clone: The protein in TCRdb stems from a much larger clone and differs at residue 14 from this DNA's translation, likely a read error; here the protein is translated from the DNA. The V gene was identified as TRDV1, while no J gene was called; no DNA check was done on the table's D call, TRDD3. The CDR3 runs to 19 residues. CDR1 is TSWWSYY, CDR2 QGS, per germline. The CDR3 region is CALGELISYKILLPPVLIF. The DNA for the CDR3 is TGTGCTCTTGGGGAACTAATTTCCTATAAGATACTCCTACCCCCCGTTCTCATCTTT.

Concerning this clone itself: The protein held in TCRdb is that of a much larger clone and does not match this DNA's translation at residue 18, likely because of a read error; the protein shown is translated from the DNA. V is TRDV1 and J is TRDJ1; 7 nucleotides agree with TRDD3. The CDR3 has 24 amino acids. With 3 bases clipped from V and 1 base from J, the junction kept 32 bases outside the gene matches. Germline V lookup: CDR1 TSWWSYY, CDR2 QGS. CDR3 in DNA: TGTGCTCTTGGGGAGCGGGGAAATCTACGCTTTTCTTCCGGGGGGATCCACTGCACCGATAAACTCATCTTT. This translates into CALGERGNLRFSSGGIHCTDKLIF.

About this clone itself: The TCRdb record carries a much larger clone's protein, which differs from this DNA's translation at residue 5; a read error is the likely cause, and the protein listed here is the DNA translation. This chain uses TRDV1 with TRDJ1; 8 bases are shared with TRDD3. TCRdb offers no J gene call, so here the DNA was matched to germline to obtain one. V was clipped by 4 bases and J by 0 bases; unmatched bases: 25. Germline lookup yields CDR1 TSWWSYY and CDR2 QGS. The CDR3 is made up of 22 amino acids. CDR3: CALGGGVTRGRLGAPYTDKLIF. CDR3 DNA sequence: TGTGCTCTTGGGGGAGGTGTTACCCGGGGCCGACTGGGGGCTCCGTACACCGATAAACTCATCTTT.

This clone was seen only a few times. TCRdb has a much larger clone's protein, which differs at residue 3 from the translation of this DNA, likely because of a read error; what is shown is the protein translated from the DNA. The chain links TRAV36/DV7 to TRDJ1; the D call may be TRDD2 or TRDD3 (6 bases each). The length of the CDR3 is 24 residues. Looked up from germline, CDR1 is VTNFRS and CDR2 is LTSSGIE (reference sequence). In nucleotides, the CDR3 is TGTGCTATGGAGGTTCAGAATCCTACCCCGGCCTTGATGGGGGTCTATATGTACACCGATAAACTCATCTTT. Translated: CAMEVQNPTPALMGVYMYTDKLIF.

Of note for this clone: A far larger clone is just one base off, so this is likely a read error. This sample includes further DNA sequences coding for the same CDR3. V and J are TRDV1 and TRDJ1, with 8 bases matching TRDD3. The J gene was missing in TCRdb and was found by matching the end of the DNA to germline. The germline V gene has CDR1 TSWWSYY and CDR2 QGS. The CDR3 length is 19 residues. The trim removed 5 bases at V and 5 bases at J, leaving 22 bases unmatched. The CDR3 spells CALGFPGSYLGDAADKLIF. For the CDR3, the DNA is TGTGCTCTTGGGTTCCCCGGTAGTTACTTGGGGGATGCCGCTGATAAACTCATCTTT.

This clone was seen only a few times. This DNA translates differently at residue 7 from the TCRdb protein, which is that of a much larger clone; a read error is likely, and the protein shown is the DNA's own translation. The chain has TRDV2 and TRDJ1; TRDD3 matches at 7 bases. The J gene is not listed in TCRdb, so it was assigned here from a DNA match to germline. CDR3 size: 13 residues. Germline values: CDR1 GEAIGNYY, CDR2 EKD. With V trimmed by 7 bases and J by 1 base, 5 bases remained unmatched. In DNA, the CDR3 is TGTGCCTGCGGGGGGATCCCCACCGATAAACTCATCTTT. This translates into CACGGIPTDKLIF.

This clone appeared a few times. It differs at one base from a far larger clone, so likely a read error. Other DNA sequences in this specimen translate into the identical CDR3. This rearrangement joins TRDV2 to TRDJ1; possible D gene TRDD3, 5 bases. CDR1 GEAIGNYY and CDR2 EKD come from the germline V gene. The CDR3 has 23 residues. Trimming shortened V by 3 bases and J by 3 bases, and 40 bases separated the two germline ends. The CDR3 here is CACDLRHLENLLGDTPRSDKLIF. DNA for the CDR3: TGTGCCTGTGACCTTCGCCATCTAGAGAATTTACTAGGGGACACACCCCGCTCCGATAAACTCATCTTT.

As for this clone: This is likely an artifact of a read error, given a far larger clone one base away. Other DNA variants within this sample encode the same CDR3. This chain joins TRDV2 and TRDJ1; 13 positions match TRDD3. The CDR3 totals 19 residues. Looked up from germline, CDR1 is GEAIGNYY and CDR2 is EKD. Here the CDR3 reads CACDTLLLGDTGSTDKLIF. The CDR3 DNA reads as TGTGCCTGCGACACCCTACTACTGGGGGATACGGGTTCCACCGATAAACTCATCTTT.

About this clone: With a far larger clone one base away, a read error is the likely cause. The limits of the CDR3 on the DNA are not certain, so only TCRdb's listed CDR3 is given. J gene calling gave no result, while the V gene is TRDV2; the listed D gene, TRDD3, was not tested against the DNA. The CDR3 is made up of 18 amino acids, end residues included. Germline CDR1 is GEAIGNYY and CDR2 is EKD. CDR3 region: CACVCISWGPPHTDKLIF.